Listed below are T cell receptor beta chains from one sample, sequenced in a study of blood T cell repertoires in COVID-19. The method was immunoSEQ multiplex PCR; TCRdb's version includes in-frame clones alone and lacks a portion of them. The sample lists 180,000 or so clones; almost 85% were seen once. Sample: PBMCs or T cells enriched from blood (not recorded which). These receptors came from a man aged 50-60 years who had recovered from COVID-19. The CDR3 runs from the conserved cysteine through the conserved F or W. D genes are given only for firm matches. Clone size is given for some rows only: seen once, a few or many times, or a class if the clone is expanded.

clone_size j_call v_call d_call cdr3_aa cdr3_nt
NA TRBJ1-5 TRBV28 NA CASHPRRNQPQHF TGTGCCAGCCACCCGCGGCGTAATCAGCCCCAGCATTTT
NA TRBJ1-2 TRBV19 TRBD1 CASSSRGALGYTF TGTGCCAGTAGTTCCAGGGGGGCACTTGGCTACACCTTC
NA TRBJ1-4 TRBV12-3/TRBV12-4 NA CASSSGLFEKLFF TGTGCCAGCAGTTCTGGTCTATTCGAAAAACTGTTTTTT
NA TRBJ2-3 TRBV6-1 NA CASSELSGTDTQYF TGTGCCAGCAGTGAACTGAGCGGAACAGATACGCAGTATTTT
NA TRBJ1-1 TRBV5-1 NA CASSLGGTGSTEAFF TGCGCCAGCAGCTTGGGGGGAACAGGGTCCACTGAAGCTTTCTTT
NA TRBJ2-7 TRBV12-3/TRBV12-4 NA CASSLSAGYEQYF TGTGCCAGCAGCCTAAGTGCGGGGTACGAGCAGTACTTC
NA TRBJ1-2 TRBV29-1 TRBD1 CSVGGTRQGGYTF TGCAGCGTTGGTGGTACCAGACAGGGGGGCTACACCTTC
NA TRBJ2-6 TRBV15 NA CATSRGGSGANVLTF TGTGCCACCAGCAGAGGAGGTTCTGGGGCCAACGTCCTGACTTTC
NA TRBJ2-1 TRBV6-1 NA CASSDEDRGGDEQFF TGTGCCAGCAGTGACGAAGACAGGGGAGGGGATGAGCAGTTCTTC
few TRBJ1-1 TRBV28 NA CASPKTKILDTEAFF TGTGCCAGCCCTAAAACAAAGATCCTAGACACTGAAGCTTTCTTT
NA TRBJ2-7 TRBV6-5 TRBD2 CASSYSGTMSSYEQYF TGTGCCAGCAGTTACTCGGGGACTATGAGCTCCTACGAGCAGTACTTC